A selection of T cell receptor beta chains follows, all from one sample in a study of control samples from healthy donors and cancer patients. Generated by immunoSEQ multiplex PCR, the TCRdb table keeps only in-frame clones and is missing some. The repertoire consists of 130,000 or so clones, with 88% occurring once and the leading ten covering 3% to 3.5%. Sample: blood. The receptor set was obtained from a man aged 50-59 years in good health. Both conserved end residues are part of each CDR3. D genes are given only for firm matches. For some rows the clone size is stated as once, few or many, or as a class when expanded; others skip it.

d_call j_call v_call clone_size cdr3_nt cdr3_aa
- TRBJ1-2 TRBV7-9 - TGTGCCAGCAGCTTACAGGAGAGAGGCTACACCTTC CASSLQERGYTF
- TRBJ1-3 TRBV29-1 - TGCAGCGTTGAGGGGAGGGACTCTGGAAACACCATATATTTT CSVEGRDSGNTIYF
- TRBJ1-1 TRBV28 - TGTGCCAGCAGTTTTGTGTACGGGAACACTGAAGCTTTCTTT CASSFVYGNTEAFF
TRBD1 TRBJ2-5 TRBV3-1/TRBV3-2 - TGTGCCAGCAGCCACCTCCACCCGCCGGGACAGGGGATCCAAGAGACCCAGTACTTC CASSHLHPPGQGIQETQYF
- TRBJ2-7 TRBV9 - TGTGCCAGCAGCGCGGCCCTTGGTCAAACCTACGAGCAGTACTTC CASSAALGQTYEQYF
TRBD1 TRBJ2-7 TRBV28 - TGTGCCAGCGCGACAGGGATCGAATCCTACGAGCAGTACTTC CASATGIESYEQYF
- TRBJ2-2 TRBV4-1 - TGCGCCAGCAGCCAAGGGTGGAGGGACACCGGGGAGCTGTTTTTT CASSQGWRDTGELFF
TRBD1 TRBJ2-3 TRBV24-1 - TGTGCCACCAGTGATTTGCATGGACAGGGGGCTGCAGATACGCAGTATTTT CATSDLHGQGAADTQYF
- TRBJ2-3 TRBV5-1 - TGCGCCAGCAGCTTCCAGAACCCAATAGGACAGGGAGGGACAGATACGCAGTATTTT CASSFQNPIGQGGTDTQYF
TRBD2 TRBJ2-1 TRBV2 - TGTGCCAGCAGCCTCTCTAGCGGGGGGGTTATTGAGCAGTTCTTC CASSLSSGGVIEQFF
TRBD1 TRBJ2-1 TRBV11-2 - TGTGCCAGCAGCTTACGCCGACAGGGTGAGAATGAGCAGTTCTTC CASSLRRQGENEQFF
TRBD1 TRBJ2-4 TRBV11-2 once TGTGCCAGCAGCTCAGGACAGGGACTAGCCAAAAACATTCAGTACTTC CASSSGQGLAKNIQYF
- TRBJ1-2 TRBV19 - TGTGCCAGTAGTACATACATCAACTATGGCTACACCTTC CASSTYINYGYTF
- TRBJ1-3 TRBV5-5 - TGTGCCAGCAGCGATAGAAACACCATATATTTT CASSDRNTIYF
- TRBJ2-7 TRBV11-3 - TGTGCCAGCAGCCCGATCCCCCGGCACGAGCAGTACTTC CASSPIPRHEQYF
- TRBJ1-1 TRBV11-3 - TGTGCCAGCAGCTTAAGGCTCGGGGGCACTGAAGCTTTCTTT CASSLRLGGTEAFF
- TRBJ2-7 TRBV28 - TGTGCCAGCAGTTTACGGACCTACGAGCAGTACTTC CASSLRTYEQYF
TRBD2 TRBJ2-1 TRBV28 - TGTGCCAGCAGGTTGCTAGCGGGGGGGCTCAATGAGCAGTTCTTC CASRLLAGGLNEQFF
- TRBJ1-2 TRBV14 few TGTGCCAGCAGCTGGGCTAACTATGGCTACACCTTC CASSWANYGYTF
TRBD2 TRBJ2-1 TRBV6-2/TRBV6-3 - TGTGCCAGCAGTTACTCGACCCAGCGGGGCATCAATGAGCAGTTCTTC CASSYSTQRGINEQFF
TRBD1 TRBJ1-2 TRBV6-2/TRBV6-3 - TGTGCCAGCAGCCCTCGGAGAGAATGGAGGGGGCGGTCGGTCGGCTACACCTTC CASSPRREWRGRSVGYTF
- TRBJ2-1 TRBV5-4 - TGTGCCAGCAGCTTCCCTCGGGGGAGGGGGGGTACCTACAATGAGCAGTTCTTC CASSFPRGRGGTYNEQFF
TRBD2 TRBJ2-7 TRBV18 - TGTGCCAGCTCACCACCCGCGGGAGGTTCGTACGAGCAGTACTTC CASSPPAGGSYEQYF
- TRBJ2-7 TRBV18 - TGTGCCAGCTCCAGGACCGGACAAGGAGGGGGCATGAACGAGCAGTACTTC CASSRTGQGGGMNEQYF
TRBD2 TRBJ2-3 TRBV4-1 - TGCGCCAGCAGCCAGGCTCGACTAGCGGGGGGAGCAGATACGCAGTATTTT CASSQARLAGGADTQYF